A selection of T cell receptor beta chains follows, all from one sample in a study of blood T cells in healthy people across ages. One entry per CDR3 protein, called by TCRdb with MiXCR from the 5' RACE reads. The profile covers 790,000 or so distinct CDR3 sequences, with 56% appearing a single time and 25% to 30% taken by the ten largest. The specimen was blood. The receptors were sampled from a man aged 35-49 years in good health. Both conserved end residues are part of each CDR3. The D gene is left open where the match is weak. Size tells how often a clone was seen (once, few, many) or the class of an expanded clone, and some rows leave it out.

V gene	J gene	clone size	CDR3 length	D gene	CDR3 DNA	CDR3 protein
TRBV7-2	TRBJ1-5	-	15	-	TGTGCCAGCAGCTTAGAAGGGAAAGGCAATCAGCCCCAGCATTTT	CASSLEGKGNQPQHF
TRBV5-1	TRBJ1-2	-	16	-	TGCGCCAGCAGCTTGGCCGAGGACAGACCCTCCTATGGCTACACCTTC	CASSLAEDRPSYGYTF
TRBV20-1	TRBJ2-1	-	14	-	TGCAGTGCTAGAGTCGGTATGGGGTACAATGAGCAGTTCTTC	CSARVGMGYNEQFF
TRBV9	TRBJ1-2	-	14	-	TGTGCCAGCAGCCCGAGGGGTTATAACTATGGCTACACCTTC	CASSPRGYNYGYTF
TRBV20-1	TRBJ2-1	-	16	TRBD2	TGCAGTGCCAGCTCCCCGGGGACTAGCGGTTCCAATGAGCAGTTCTTC	CSASSPGTSGSNEQFF
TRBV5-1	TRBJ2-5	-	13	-	TGCGCCAGCAGCTTCTCGTACCAAGAGACCCAGTACTTC	CASSFSYQETQYF
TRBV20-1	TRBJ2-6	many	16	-	TGCAGTGCCGGAGGACACGGAATCTCTGGGGCCAACGTCCTGACTTTC	CSAGGHGISGANVLTF
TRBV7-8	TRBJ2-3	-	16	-	TGTGCCAGCAGCTTAGTGGCAGGGCTCGTCGCAGATACGCAGTATTTT	CASSLVAGLVADTQYF
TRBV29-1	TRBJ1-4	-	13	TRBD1	TGCAGCGCCAGGACAGGGGGTGACGAAAAACTGTTTTTT	CSARTGGDEKLFF
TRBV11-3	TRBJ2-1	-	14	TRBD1	TGTGCCAGCAGCTGGATCGACAGGGTGAATGAGCAGTTCTTC	CASSWIDRVNEQFF
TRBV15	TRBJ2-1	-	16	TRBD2	TGTGCCACCAGTAGTAGCGGGGGGATATTAATCGATGAGCAGTTCTTC	CATSSSGGILIDEQFF
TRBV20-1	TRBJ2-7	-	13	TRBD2	TGCAGTGCAACGACTAGCGGATCCTACGAGCAGTACTTC	CSATTSGSYEQYF
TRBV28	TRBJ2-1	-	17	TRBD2	TGTGCCAGCAGTTTAGTCTTTCCCTCTAGCGGGACAAATGAGCAGTTCTTC	CASSLVFPSSGTNEQFF
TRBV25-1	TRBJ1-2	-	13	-	TGTGCCAGCAGTGAAGCTTTCTGGGCAGACTACACCTTC	CASSEAFWADYTF
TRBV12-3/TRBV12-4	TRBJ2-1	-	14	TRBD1	TGTGCCAGCAACGGCGGACAGGGGCAGGATGAGCAGTTCTTC	CASNGGQGQDEQFF
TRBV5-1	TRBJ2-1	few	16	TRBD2	TGCGCCAGCAGCTTAGGTAGCGGGGGCTCCTACAATGAGCAGTTCTTC	CASSLGSGGSYNEQFF
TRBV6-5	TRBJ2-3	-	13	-	TGTGCCAGCAGTGACGGCGGCACAGATACGCAGTATTTT	CASSDGGTDTQYF
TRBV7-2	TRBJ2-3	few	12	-	TGTGCCAGCAGCGTACCGGGGGATACGCAGTATTTT	CASSVPGDTQYF
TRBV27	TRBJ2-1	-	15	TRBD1	TGTGCCAGCAGACCAGCAGGGGGACGGTACAATGAGCAGTTCTTC	CASRPAGGRYNEQFF
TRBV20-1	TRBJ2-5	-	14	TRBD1	TGCAGTGCTAGATTAGGCGGACAGGGGAAGACCCAGTACTTC	CSARLGGQGKTQYF
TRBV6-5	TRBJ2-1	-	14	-	TGTGCCAGCAGCTTCGACAGCCCCTCCAATGAGCAGTTCTTC	CASSFDSPSNEQFF
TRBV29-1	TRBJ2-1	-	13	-	TGCAGCGTGGACGGGGACTTCTACAATGAGCAGTTCTTC	CSVDGDFYNEQFF
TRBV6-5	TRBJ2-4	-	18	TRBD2	TGTGCCAGCAGTTTAGGACTAGCGGGCCAGTTCGACAAAAACATTCAGTACTTC	CASSLGLAGQFDKNIQYF
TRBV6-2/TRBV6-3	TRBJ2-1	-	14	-	TGTGCCAGCAGTCCCGGCCAGGAAAACAATGAGCAGTTCTTC	CASSPGQENNEQFF
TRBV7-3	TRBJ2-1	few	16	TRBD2	TGTGCCAGCAGCTTGGATCTAGCGGGTGCCTACAATGAGCAGTTCTTC	CASSLDLAGAYNEQFF
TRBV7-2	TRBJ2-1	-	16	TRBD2	TGTGCCAGCAGCTTAGTTGGTACTAGCGGGGGCTATGAGCAGTTCTTC	CASSLVGTSGGYEQFF
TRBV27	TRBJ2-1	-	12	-	TGTGCCAGCAGTCCCGACAATGGTGAGCAGTTCTTC	CASSPDNGEQFF
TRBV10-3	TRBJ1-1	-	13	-	TGTGCCATCGCCCGATCGGGGAACACTGAAGCTTTCTTT	CAIARSGNTEAFF
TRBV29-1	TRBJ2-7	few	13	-	TGCAGCGTTGGTCGGCAGTCCCTAGACGAGCAGTACTTC	CSVGRQSLDEQYF
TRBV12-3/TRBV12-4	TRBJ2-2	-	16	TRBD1	TGTGCCAGCAGCCCTACAGGGGGCAGGAACACCGGGGAGCTGTTTTTT	CASSPTGGRNTGELFF
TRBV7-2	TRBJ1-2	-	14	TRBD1	TGTGCCAGCAGCTTAGGACCAAACAGGGGCCGAGACACCTTC	CASSLGPNRGRDTF
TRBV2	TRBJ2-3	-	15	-	TGTGCCAGCAGGACTAGTTTAGGGGTAACGGATACGCAGTATTTT	CASRTSLGVTDTQYF
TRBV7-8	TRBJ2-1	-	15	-	TGTGCCAGCAGCTTCCTTACCGGGACCCCCGATGAGCAGTTCTTC	CASSFLTGTPDEQFF
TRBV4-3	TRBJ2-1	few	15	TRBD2	TGCGCCAGCAGCCAGGTGTCTAGCGGATTAAATGAGCAGTTCTTC	CASSQVSSGLNEQFF
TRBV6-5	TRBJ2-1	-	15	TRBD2	TGTGCCAGCAGCCCACTAGCGGGCTCCTACAATGAGCAGTTCTTC	CASSPLAGSYNEQFF
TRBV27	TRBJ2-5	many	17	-	TGTGCCAGCAGTTTGAGATTATCATCGGACAGACAAGAGACCCAGTACTTC	CASSLRLSSDRQETQYF
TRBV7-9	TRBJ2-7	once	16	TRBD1	TGTGCCAGCAGCTTAGACCAAGGGGGCGACTCCTGCGAGCAGTACTTC	CASSLDQGGDSCEQYF
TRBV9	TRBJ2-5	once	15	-	TGTGCCAGCAGCGGGGGGGGGACAGGACAAGAGACCCAGTACTTC	CASSGGGTGQETQYF
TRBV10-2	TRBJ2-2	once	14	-	TGCGCCAGCGGCAGTCCCACGAACACCGGGGAGCTGTTTTTT	CASGSPTNTGELFF